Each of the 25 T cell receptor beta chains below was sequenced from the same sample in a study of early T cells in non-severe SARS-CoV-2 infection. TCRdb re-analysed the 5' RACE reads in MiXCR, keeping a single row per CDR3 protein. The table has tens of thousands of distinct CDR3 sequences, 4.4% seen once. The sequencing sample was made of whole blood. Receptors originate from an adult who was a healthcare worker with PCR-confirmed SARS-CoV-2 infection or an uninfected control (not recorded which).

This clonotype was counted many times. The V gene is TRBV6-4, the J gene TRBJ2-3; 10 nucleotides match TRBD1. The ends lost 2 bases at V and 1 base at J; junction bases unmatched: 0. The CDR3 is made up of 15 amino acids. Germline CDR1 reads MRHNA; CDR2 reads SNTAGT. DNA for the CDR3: TGTGCCAGCAGTGACGGGACAGGGGGCACAGATACGCAGTATTTT. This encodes CASSDGTGGTDTQYF.

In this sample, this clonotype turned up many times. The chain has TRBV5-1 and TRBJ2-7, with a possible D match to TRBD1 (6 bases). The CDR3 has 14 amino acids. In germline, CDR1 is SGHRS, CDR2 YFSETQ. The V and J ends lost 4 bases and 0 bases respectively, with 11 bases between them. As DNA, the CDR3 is TGCGCCAGCAGCGGGGGCTTCAGCTCCTACGAGCAGTACTTC. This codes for CASSGGFSSYEQYF.

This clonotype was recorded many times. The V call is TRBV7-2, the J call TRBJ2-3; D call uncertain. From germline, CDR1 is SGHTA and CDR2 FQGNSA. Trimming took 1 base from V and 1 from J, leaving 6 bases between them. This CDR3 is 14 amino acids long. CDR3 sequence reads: CASSLGVRTDTQYF. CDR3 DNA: TGTGCCAGCAGCTTAGGTGTTCGCACAGATACGCAGTATTTT. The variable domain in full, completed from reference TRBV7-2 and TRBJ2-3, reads GAGVSQSPSNKVTEKGKDVELRCDPISGHTALYWYRQSLGQGLEFLIYFQGNSAPDKSGLPSDRFSAERTGGSVSTLTIQRTQQEDSAVYLCASSLGVRTDTQYFGPGTRLTVL.

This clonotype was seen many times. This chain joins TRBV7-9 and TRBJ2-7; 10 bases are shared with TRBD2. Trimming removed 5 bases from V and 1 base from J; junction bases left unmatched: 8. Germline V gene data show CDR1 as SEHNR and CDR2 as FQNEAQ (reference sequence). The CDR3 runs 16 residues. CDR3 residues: CASSPPSGRESYEQYV. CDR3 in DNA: TGTGCCAGCAGCCCCCCTAGCGGGAGAGAATCCTACGAGCAGTACGTC.

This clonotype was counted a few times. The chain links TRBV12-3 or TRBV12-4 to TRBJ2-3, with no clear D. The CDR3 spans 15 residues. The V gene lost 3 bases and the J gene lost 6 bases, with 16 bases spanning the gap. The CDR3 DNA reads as TGTGCCAGCAGTTTTAGTGGTACGCCCGGGGATACGCAGTATTTT. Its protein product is CASSFSGTPGDTQYF.

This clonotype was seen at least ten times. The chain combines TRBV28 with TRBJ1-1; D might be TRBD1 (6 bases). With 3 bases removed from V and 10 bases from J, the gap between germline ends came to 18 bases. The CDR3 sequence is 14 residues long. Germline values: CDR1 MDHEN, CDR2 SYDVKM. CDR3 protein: CASSFGGGLVVAFF. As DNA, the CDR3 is TGTGCCAGCAGTTTCGGGGGGGGCCTGGTCGTAGCTTTCTTT.

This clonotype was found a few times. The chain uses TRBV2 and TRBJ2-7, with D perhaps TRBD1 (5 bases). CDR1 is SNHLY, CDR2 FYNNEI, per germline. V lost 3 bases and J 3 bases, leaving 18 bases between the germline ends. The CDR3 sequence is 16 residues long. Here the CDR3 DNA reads TGTGCCAGCAGTGATCTGGAGCAGGGATTAAACTACGAGCAGTACTTC. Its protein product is CASSDLEQGLNYEQYF.

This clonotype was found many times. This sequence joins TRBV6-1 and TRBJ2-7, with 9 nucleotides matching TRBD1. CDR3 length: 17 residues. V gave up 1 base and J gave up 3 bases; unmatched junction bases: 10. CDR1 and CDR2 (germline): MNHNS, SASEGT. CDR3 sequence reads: CASSEEVTGTGHYEQYF. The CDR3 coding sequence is TGTGCCAGCAGTGAAGAGGTCACGGGGACAGGGCACTACGAGCAGTACTTC.

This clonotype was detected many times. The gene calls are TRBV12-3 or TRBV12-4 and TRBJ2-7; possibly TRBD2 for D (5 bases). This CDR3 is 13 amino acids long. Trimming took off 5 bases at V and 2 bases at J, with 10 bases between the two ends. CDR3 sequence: CASSPRTAYEQYF. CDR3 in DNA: TGTGCCAGCAGTCCTAGGACTGCCTACGAGCAGTACTTC.

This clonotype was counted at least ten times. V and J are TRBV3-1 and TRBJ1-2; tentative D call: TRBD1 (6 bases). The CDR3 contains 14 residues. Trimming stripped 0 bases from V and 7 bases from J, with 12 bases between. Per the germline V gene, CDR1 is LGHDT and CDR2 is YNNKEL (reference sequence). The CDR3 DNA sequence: TGTGCCAGCAGCCAAGAAACAGGGAGCCGTGGCTACACCTTC. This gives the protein CASSQETGSRGYTF.

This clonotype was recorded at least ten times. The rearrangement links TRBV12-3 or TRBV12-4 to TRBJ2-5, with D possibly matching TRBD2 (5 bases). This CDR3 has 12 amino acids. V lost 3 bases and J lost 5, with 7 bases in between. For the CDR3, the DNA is TGTGCCAGCAGTTTTTCTAGCGAGACCCAGTACTTC. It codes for CASSFSSETQYF.

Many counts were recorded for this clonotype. This CDR3 is CAISEGLANEQFF. The CDR3 nucleotides are TGTGCCATCAGTGAGGGACTAGCCAATGAGCAGTTCTTC. The V call is TRBV10-3, the J call TRBJ2-1, with TRBD2 matching 8 bases. Germline V CDR1 and CDR2: ENHRY, SYGVKD. This CDR3 is built from 13 residues. Trimming removed 2 bases from V and 6 bases from J; junction bases left unmatched: 0.

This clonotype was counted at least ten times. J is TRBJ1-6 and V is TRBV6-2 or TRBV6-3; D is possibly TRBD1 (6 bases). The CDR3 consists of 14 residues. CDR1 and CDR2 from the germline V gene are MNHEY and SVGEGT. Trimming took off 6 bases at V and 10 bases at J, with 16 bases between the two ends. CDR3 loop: CASRTPGVGSPLHF. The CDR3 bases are TGTGCCAGCAGAACCCCAGGGGTAGGCTCACCCCTCCACTTT.

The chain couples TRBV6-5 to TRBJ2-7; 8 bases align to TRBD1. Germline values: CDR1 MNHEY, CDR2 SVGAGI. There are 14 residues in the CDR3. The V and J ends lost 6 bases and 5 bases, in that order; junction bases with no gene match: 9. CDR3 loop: CASREDRVEDEQYV. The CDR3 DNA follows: TGTGCCAGCAGGGAGGACAGGGTGGAGGACGAGCAGTACGTC.

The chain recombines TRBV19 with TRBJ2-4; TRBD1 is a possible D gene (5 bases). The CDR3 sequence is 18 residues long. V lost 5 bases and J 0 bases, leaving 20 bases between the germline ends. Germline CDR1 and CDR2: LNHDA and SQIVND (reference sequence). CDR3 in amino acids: CASSPEIWGTVAKNIQYF. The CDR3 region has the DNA TGTGCCAGTAGTCCCGAAATATGGGGCACTGTAGCCAAAAACATTCAGTACTTC.

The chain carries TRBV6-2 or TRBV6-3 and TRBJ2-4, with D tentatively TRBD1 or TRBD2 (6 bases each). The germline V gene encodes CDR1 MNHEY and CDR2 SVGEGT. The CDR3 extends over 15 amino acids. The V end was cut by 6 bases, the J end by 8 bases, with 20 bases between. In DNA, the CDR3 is TGTGCCAGCAGGCCCGCTGCCGGGGGCATTCACATTCAGTACTTC. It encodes CASRPAAGGIHIQYF.

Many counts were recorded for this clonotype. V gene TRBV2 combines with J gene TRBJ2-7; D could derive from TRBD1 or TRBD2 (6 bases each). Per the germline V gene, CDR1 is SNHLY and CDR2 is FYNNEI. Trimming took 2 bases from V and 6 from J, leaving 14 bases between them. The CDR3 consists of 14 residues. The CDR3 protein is CASSEPLGGPEQYV. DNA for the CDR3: TGTGCCAGCAGTGAACCCCTAGGGGGGCCCGAGCAGTACGTC.

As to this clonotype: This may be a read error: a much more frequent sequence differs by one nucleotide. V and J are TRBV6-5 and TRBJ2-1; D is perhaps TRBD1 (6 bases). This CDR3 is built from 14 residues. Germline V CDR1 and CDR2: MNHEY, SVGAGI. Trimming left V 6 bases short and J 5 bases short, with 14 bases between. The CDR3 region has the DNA TGTGCCAGCAGGCCCGGGACATGGCACAATGAGCAGTTCTTC. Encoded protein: CASRPGTWHNEQFF.

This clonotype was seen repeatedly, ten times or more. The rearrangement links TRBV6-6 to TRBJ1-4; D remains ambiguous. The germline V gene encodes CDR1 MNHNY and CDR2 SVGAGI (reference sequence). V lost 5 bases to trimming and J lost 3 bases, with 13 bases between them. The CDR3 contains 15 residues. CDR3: CASSTGSLSNEKLFF. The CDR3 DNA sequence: TGTGCCAGCAGTACGGGGTCTCTATCTAATGAAAAACTGTTTTTT.

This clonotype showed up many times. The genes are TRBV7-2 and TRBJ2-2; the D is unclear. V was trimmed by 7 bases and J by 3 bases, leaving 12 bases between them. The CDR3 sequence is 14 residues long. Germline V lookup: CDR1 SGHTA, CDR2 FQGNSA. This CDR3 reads CASTTRMDTGELFF. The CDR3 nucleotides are TGTGCCAGCACCACCAGGATGGACACCGGGGAGCTGTTTTTT. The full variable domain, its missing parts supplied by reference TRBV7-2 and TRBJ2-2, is GAGVSQSPSNKVTEKGKDVELRCDPISGHTALYWYRQSLGQGLEFLIYFQGNSAPDKSGLPSDRFSAERTGGSVSTLTIQRTQQEDSAVYLCASTTRMDTGELFFGEGSRLTVL.

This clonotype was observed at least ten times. DNA of the CDR3: TGCAGCGTTTTCATGCCCTCTGGAAACACCATATATTTT. As protein: CSVFMPSGNTIYF. The V gene is TRBV29-1, the J gene TRBJ1-3; D unresolved. Trimming took 5 bases from V and 0 from J, leaving 8 bases between them. The CDR3 runs 13 residues. From germline, CDR1 is SQVTM and CDR2 ANQGSEA. The full variable domain, completed using reference TRBV29-1 and TRBJ1-3, is SAVISQKPSRDICQRGTSLTIQCQVDSQVTMMFWYRQQPGQSLTLIATANQGSEATYESGFVIDKFPISRPNLTFSTLTVSNMSPEDSSIYLCSVFMPSGNTIYFGEGSWLTVV.

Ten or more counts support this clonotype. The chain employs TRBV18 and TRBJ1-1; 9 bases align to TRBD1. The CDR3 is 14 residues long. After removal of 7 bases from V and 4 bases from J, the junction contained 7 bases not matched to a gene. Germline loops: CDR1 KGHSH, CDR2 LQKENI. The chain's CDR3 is CASLRTGESTEAFF. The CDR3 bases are TGTGCCAGCTTGCGGACAGGGGAGAGCACTGAAGCTTTCTTT. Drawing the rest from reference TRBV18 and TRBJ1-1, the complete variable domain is NAGVMQNPRHLVRRRGQEARLRCSPMKGHSHVYWYRQLPEEGLKFMVYLQKENIIDESGMPKERFSAEFPKEGPSILRIQQVVRGDSAAYFCASLRTGESTEAFFGQGTRLTVV.

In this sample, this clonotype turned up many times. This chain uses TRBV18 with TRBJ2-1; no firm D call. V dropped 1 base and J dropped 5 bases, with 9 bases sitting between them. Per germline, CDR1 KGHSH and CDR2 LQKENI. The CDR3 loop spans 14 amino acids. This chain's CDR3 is CASSPLIQNNEQFF. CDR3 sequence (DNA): TGTGCCAGCTCACCACTTATTCAGAACAATGAGCAGTTCTTC. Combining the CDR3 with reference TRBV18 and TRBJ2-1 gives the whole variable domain NAGVMQNPRHLVRRRGQEARLRCSPMKGHSHVYWYRQLPEEGLKFMVYLQKENIIDESGMPKERFSAEFPKEGPSILRIQQVVRGDSAAYFCASSPLIQNNEQFFGPGTRLTVL.

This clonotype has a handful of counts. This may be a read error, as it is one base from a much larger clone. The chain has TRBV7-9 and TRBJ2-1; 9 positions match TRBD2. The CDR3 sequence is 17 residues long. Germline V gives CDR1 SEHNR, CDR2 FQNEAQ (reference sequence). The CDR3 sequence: CANSFPRVAGEFDEQFF. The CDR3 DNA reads TGTGCCAACAGCTTCCCACGGGTAGCGGGAGAGTTTGATGAGCAGTTCTTC.

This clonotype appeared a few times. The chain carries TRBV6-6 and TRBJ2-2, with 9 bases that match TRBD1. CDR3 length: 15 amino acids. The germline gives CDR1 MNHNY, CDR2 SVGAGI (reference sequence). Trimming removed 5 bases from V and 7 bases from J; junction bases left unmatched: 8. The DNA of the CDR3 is TGTGCCAGCAGTCATACAGGGGGCTTTGTCGGGGAGCTGTTTTTT. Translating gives CASSHTGGFVGELFF.